The subject of this entry is one TCR beta chain. Its antigen is still unknown. Time point specified: blood 4 weeks post-SBRT, at nephrectomy. Treatment in this sample: 15 Gy SBRT to primary tumor, nephrectomy 4 weeks later. The CDR3 has 17 residues. CDR1 is MNHEY and CDR2 is SMNVEV in the germline V gene (reference sequence). Trimming cost V 2 bases and J 1 base; bases outside gene matches: 9. The table came from immunoSEQ multiplex PCR; TCRdb's copy has only in-frame clones and leaves some out. The profile shows about 150,000 clones, around nine tenths of them singletons. This sample is part of a study of radiation and T cells in renal cell carcinoma. General study findings and limits: No pretreatment tumor biopsies were available for baseline clonotypes. From baseline, blood top tumor clonotypes peaked at 2 weeks post-radiation.

The material was blood, obtained from a patient whose treatment included radiotherapy and nephrectomy. The chain combines TRBV27 with TRBJ1-2, with 8 bases that match TRBD1. The receptor comes from a woman aged 45-60 years with renal cell carcinoma. The DNA of the CDR3 is TGTGCCAGCAGTTTACGGGGTGGCAGGGGGCTTAACTATGGCTACACCTTC. It yields the protein CASSLRGGRGLNYGYTF.